This T cell receptor beta chain was obtained from a study of T cells after yellow fever vaccination. Study-wide results and limits: Researchers report a weaker secondary response that nonetheless peaked faster, day 5 versus 15.

About this clonotype itself: The antigen remains unidentified.

Production of TCR cDNA was by 5'RACE template switching, which also added a universal primer site and UMIs. TCRdb analysed the 5' RACE reads with MiXCR anew, one entry per CDR3 protein. The data hold 100,000 to 150,000 distinct CDR3 sequences, with about 8.4% observed a single time. The V gene's germline CDR1 is SGHVS and CDR2 FNYEAQ. V dropped 4 bases and J dropped 1; count of bases not matched to a gene: 6. This CDR3 spans 16 amino acids. The source material was CD8+ T cells sorted from PBMCs, sampled on the day of the yellow fever booster vaccination. The sequence derives from a man between 18 and 29 years old who received the YFV17D yellow fever vaccine. V gene TRBV7-6 combines with J gene TRBJ2-2; TRBD1 matches 7 bases. The CDR3 here is CASSSETGQNTGELFF. As DNA, the CDR3 is TGTGCCAGCAGCTCGGAGACAGGGCAGAACACCGGGGAGCTGTTTTTT.